A single sample gave rise to the 10 T cell receptor beta chains below, sequenced in a study of blood T cell repertoires in COVID-19. Profiling relied on immunoSEQ multiplex PCR, and the TCRdb table lists in-frame clones only, not all of them. The sample has approximately 130,000 clones; roughly four fifths are singletons. Material for sequencing was PBMCs or T cells enriched from blood (not recorded which). The receptors were gathered from a man aged 25-45 years who had recovered from COVID-19.

This clone showed up just once. V is TRBV7-9 and J is TRBJ1-4; 7 nucleotides line up with TRBD1. This CDR3 is built from 14 residues. The ends lost 5 bases at V and 5 bases at J; junction bases unmatched: 5. The germline gives CDR1 SEHNR, CDR2 FQNEAQ (reference sequence). The CDR3 protein is CASSRQGQNEKLFF. The CDR3 DNA sequence: TGTGCCAGCAGCCGACAGGGCCAGAATGAAAAACTGTTTTTT. The full variable domain, rest sourced from reference TRBV7-9 and TRBJ1-4, is DTGVSQNPRHKITKRGQNVTFRCDPISEHNRLYWYRQTLGQGPEFLTYFQNEAQLEKSRLLSDRFSAERPKGSFSTLEIQRTEQGDSAMYLCASSRQGQNEKLFFGSGTQLSVL.

The chain couples TRBV9 to TRBJ2-2, with D hard to call. This CDR3 region has 15 residues. Germline CDR1 reads SGDLS; CDR2 reads YYNGEE. Trimming shortened V by 1 base and J by 4 bases, and 11 bases separated the two germline ends. The CDR3 DNA is TGTGCCAGCAGCGTATCCAGGTCACCCACCGGGGAGCTGTTTTTT. Amino acids: CASSVSRSPTGELFF. The variable domain in full, with the rest retrieved from reference TRBV9 and TRBJ2-2, is DSGVTQTPKHLITATGQRVTLRCSPRSGDLSVYWYQQSLDQGLQFLIQYYNGEERAKGNILERFSAQQFPDLHSELNLSSLELGDSALYFCASSVSRSPTGELFFGEGSRLTVL.

The genes are TRBV5-1 and TRBJ1-2; D may be TRBD1 (5 bases). The CDR3 extends over 15 amino acids. Germline CDR1 and CDR2: SGHRS and YFSETQ. Trimming took 4 bases from V and 7 from J, leaving 20 bases between them. This CDR3 is CASSPEVGQGGGYTF. In nucleotides, the CDR3 is TGCGCCAGCAGCCCGGAGGTTGGGCAGGGAGGTGGCTACACCTTC.

The CDR3 loop is CASSEYVGVGNEQFF. Here the CDR3 DNA reads TGTGCCAGCAGTGAATACGTGGGAGTGGGCAATGAGCAGTTCTTC. The chain has TRBV2 and TRBJ2-1, with D possibly TRBD2 on 5 matching bases. The CDR3 is 15 residues long. Trimming stripped 2 bases from V and 6 bases from J, with 14 bases between. The germline gives CDR1 SNHLY, CDR2 FYNNEI.

This clone was seen more than once but under ten times. This chain's CDR3 is CAISDTSGSGTQYF. Written as DNA, the CDR3 is TGTGCCATCAGTGATACTAGCGGGAGTGGCACGCAGTATTTT. The chain carries TRBV10-3 and TRBJ2-3; TRBD2 agrees at 11 bases. Unmatched junction bases numbered 5, after V lost 3 bases and J lost 9 bases. This CDR3 is 14 amino acids long. CDR1 is ENHRY and CDR2 is SYGVKD in the germline V gene.

The V and J genes are TRBV27 and TRBJ1-2; TRBD1 aligns across 7 bases. From germline, CDR1 is MNHEY and CDR2 SMNVEV (reference sequence). The CDR3 is 13 amino acids. J gave up 8 bases and V 4 bases, and 7 bases lay outside the gene matches. The CDR3 is CASSSTGYEGYTF. The CDR3, as DNA: TGTGCCAGCAGTTCGACAGGGTACGAGGGCTACACCTTC.

The CDR3 spells CASSISIANTGELFF. CDR3 sequence (DNA): TGTGCCAGTAGTATTAGTATCGCGAACACCGGGGAGCTGTTTTTT. The chain combines TRBV19 with TRBJ2-2, with D unresolved. Germline CDR1 reads LNHDA; CDR2 reads SQIVND (reference sequence). Trimming shortened V by 3 bases and J by 0 bases, and 8 bases separated the two germline ends. The CDR3 spans 15 residues.

In its sample, this clone was seen once. The chain carries TRBV19 and TRBJ1-1; no clear D gene. V was pared by 8 bases and J by 3 bases, with 7 bases between. The CDR3 loop spans 11 amino acids. Germline V gives CDR1 LNHDA, CDR2 SQIVND (reference sequence). This CDR3 is CASSVYTEAFF. The CDR3 DNA is TGTGCCAGTTCGGTGTACACTGAAGCTTTCTTT.

V usage is TRBV5-1 and J usage is TRBJ2-3, with 12 bases identical to TRBD1. The germline V gene has CDR1 SGHRS and CDR2 YFSETQ. Trimming took 4 bases from V and 4 from J; bases not matched to a gene: 4. The CDR3 extends over 15 amino acids. The CDR3, as DNA: TGCGCCAGCAGCACGGGACAGGGGGCCGCAGATACGCAGTATTTT. Its translation is CASSTGQGAADTQYF.

This clone occurred a few times. The DNA for the CDR3 is TGTGCCAGCAGAAGGACTAGCGGGAGGCATCGACCCGGGGAGCTGTTTTTT. Its protein is CASRRTSGRHRPGELFF. The V and J genes are TRBV7-9 and TRBJ2-2; 14 bases map to TRBD2. Germline lookup yields CDR1 SEHNR and CDR2 FQNEAQ (reference sequence). The CDR3 consists of 17 residues. With V trimmed by 6 bases and J by 6 bases, 9 bases remained unmatched.